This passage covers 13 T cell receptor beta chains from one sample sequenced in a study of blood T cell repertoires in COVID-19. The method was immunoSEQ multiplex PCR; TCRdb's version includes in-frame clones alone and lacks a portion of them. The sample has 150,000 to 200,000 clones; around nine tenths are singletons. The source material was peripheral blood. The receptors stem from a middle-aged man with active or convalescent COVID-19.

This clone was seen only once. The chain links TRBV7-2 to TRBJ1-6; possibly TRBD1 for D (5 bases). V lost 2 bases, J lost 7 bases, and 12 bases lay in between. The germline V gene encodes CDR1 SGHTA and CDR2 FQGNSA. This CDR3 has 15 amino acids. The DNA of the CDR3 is TGTGCCAGCAGCTTATTGCAGGGAAGCAATTCACCCCTCCACTTT. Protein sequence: CASSLLQGSNSPLHF.

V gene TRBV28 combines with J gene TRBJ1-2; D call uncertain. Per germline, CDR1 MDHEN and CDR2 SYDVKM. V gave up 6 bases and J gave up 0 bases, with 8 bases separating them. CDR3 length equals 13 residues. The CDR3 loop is CASRQEANYGYTF. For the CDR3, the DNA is TGTGCCAGCAGGCAGGAGGCTAACTATGGCTACACCTTC.

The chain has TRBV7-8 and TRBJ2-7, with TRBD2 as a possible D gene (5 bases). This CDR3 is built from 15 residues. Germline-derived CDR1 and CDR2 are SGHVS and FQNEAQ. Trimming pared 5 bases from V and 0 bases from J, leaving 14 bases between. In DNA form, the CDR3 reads TGTGCCAGCAGCCCAGATAGCGTTAGCTCCTACGAGCAGTACTTC. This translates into CASSPDSVSSYEQYF.

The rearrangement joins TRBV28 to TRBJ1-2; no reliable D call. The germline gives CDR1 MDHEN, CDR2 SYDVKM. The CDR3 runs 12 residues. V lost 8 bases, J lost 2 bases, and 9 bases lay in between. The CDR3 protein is CASGGYNYGYTF. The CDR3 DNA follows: TGTGCCAGCGGAGGATACAACTATGGCTACACCTTC.

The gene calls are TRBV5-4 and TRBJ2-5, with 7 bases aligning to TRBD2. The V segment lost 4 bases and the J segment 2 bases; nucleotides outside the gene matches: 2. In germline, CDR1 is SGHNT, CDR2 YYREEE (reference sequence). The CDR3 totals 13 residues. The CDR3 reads CASSGGGQETQYF. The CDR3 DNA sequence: TGTGCCAGCAGCGGGGGGGGTCAAGAGACCCAGTACTTC.

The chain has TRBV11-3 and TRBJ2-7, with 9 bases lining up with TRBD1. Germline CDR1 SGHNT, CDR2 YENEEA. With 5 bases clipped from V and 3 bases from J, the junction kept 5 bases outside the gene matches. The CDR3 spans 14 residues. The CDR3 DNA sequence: TGTGCCAGCAGCCTCCGGGACAGGGACTACGAGCAGTACTTC. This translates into CASSLRDRDYEQYF.

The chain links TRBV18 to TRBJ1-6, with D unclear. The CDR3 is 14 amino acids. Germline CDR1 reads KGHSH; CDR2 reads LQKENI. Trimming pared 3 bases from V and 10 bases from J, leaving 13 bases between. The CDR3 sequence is CASSPITGESPLHF. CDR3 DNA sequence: TGTGCCAGCTCACCGATAACGGGAGAATCACCCCTCCACTTT.

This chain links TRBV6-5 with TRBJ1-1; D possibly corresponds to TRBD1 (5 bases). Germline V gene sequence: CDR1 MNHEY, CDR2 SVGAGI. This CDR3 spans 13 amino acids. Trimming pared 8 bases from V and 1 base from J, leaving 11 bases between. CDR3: CASSDNKNTEAFF. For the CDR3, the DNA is TGTGCCAGCTCGGACAACAAGAACACTGAAGCTTTCTTT.

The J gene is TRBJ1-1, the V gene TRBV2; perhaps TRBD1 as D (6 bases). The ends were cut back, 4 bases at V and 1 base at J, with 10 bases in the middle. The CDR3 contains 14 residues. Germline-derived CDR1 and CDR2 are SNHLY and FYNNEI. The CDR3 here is CASSVGGGNTEAFF. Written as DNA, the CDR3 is TGTGCCAGCAGTGTTGGGGGCGGGAACACTGAAGCTTTCTTT.

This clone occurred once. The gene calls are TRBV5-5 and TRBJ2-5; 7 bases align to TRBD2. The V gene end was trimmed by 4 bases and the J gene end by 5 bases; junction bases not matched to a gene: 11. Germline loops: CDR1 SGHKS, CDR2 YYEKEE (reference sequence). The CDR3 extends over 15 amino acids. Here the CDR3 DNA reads TGTGCCAGCAGCGATAGAACTGGGGGAGGGGAGACCCAGTACTTC. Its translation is CASSDRTGGGETQYF.

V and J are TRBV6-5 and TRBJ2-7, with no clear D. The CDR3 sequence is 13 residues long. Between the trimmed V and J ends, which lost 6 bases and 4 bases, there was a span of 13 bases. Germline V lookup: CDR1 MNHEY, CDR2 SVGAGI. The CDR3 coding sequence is TGTGCCAGCAGGGATATAGACATTTACGAGCAGTACTTC. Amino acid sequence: CASRDIDIYEQYF.

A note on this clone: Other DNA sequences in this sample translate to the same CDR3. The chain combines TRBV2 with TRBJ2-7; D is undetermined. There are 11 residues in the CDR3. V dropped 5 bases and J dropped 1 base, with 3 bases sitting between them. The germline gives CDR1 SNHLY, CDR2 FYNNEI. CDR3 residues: CASSYSYEQYF. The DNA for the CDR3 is TGTGCCAGCAGTTATTCCTACGAGCAGTACTTC.

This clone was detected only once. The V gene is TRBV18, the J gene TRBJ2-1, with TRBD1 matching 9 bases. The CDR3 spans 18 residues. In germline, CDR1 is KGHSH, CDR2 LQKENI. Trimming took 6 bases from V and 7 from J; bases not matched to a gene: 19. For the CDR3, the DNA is TGTGCCAGCTCGCTACTCGTTCAGGGGACAGGGAGTGGTAATGAGCAGTTCTTC. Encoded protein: CASSLLVQGTGSGNEQFF.